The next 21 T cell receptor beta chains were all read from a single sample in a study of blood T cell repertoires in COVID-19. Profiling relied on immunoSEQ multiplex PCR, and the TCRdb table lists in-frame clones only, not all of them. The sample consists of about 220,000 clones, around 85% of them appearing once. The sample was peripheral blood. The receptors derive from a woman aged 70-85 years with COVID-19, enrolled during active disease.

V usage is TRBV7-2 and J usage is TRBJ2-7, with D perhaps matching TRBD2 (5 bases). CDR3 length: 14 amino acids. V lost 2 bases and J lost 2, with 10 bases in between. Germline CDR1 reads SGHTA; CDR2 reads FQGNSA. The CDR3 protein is CASSLSRATYEQYF. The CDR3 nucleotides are TGTGCCAGCAGCTTATCGCGGGCCACCTACGAGCAGTACTTC.

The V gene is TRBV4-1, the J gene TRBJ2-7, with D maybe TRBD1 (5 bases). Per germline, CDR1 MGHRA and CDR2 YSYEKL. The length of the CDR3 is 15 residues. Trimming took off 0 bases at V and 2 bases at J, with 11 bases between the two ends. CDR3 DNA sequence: TGCGCCAGCAGCCAAGACAGGGTAGCCACCTACGAGCAGTACTTC. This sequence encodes CASSQDRVATYEQYF.

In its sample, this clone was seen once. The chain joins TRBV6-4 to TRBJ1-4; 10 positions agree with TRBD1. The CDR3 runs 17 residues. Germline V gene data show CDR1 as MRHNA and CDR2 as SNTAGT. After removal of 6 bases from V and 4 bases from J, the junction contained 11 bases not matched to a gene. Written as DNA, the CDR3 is TGTGCCAGCAGCACACCGGGACAGGGGATCGGTAATGAAAAACTGTTTTTT. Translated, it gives CASSTPGQGIGNEKLFF.

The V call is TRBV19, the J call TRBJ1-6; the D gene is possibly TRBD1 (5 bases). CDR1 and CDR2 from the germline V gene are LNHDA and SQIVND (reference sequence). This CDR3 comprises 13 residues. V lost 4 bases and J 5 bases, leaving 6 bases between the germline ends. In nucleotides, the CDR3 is TGTGCCAGTAGTACAGGGAATAATTCACCCCTCCACTTT. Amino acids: CASSTGNNSPLHF. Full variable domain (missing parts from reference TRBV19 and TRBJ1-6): DGGITQSPKYLFRKEGQNVTLSCEQNLNHDAMYWYRQDPGQGLRLIYYSQIVNDFQKGDIAEGYSVSREKKESFPLTVTSAQKNPTAFYLCASSTGNNSPLHFGNGTRLTVT.

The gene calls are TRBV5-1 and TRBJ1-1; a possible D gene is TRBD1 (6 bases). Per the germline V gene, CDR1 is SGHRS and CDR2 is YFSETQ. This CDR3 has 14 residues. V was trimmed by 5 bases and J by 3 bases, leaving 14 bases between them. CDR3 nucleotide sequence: TGCGCCAGCAGGTACCCGGGACAACACACTGAAGCTTTCTTT. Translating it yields CASRYPGQHTEAFF. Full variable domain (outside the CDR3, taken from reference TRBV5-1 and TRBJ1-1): KAGVTQTPRYLIKTRGQQVTLSCSPISGHRSVSWYQQTPGQGLQFLFEYFSETQRNKGNFPGRFSGRQFSNSRSEMNVSTLELGDSALYLCASRYPGQHTEAFFGQGTRLTVV.

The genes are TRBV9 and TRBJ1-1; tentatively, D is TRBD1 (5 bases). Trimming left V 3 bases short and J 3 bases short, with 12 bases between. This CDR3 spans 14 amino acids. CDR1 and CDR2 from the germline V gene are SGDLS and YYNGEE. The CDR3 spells CASSALTEHTEAFF. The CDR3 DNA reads TGTGCCAGCAGCGCCCTGACAGAGCACACTGAAGCTTTCTTT.

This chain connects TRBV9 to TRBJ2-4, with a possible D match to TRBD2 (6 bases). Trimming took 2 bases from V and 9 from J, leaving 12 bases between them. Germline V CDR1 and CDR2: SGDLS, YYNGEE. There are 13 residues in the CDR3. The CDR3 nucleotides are TGTGCCAGCAGCGTGGGGGGAGTTGGCATTCAGTACTTC. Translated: CASSVGGVGIQYF.

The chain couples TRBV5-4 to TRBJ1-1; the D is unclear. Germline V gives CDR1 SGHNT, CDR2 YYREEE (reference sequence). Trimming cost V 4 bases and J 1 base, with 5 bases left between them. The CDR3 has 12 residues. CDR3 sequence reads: CASSRGNTEAFF. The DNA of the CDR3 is TGTGCCAGCAGCCGGGGGAACACTGAAGCTTTCTTT. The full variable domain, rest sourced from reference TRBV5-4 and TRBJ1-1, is ETGVTQSPTHLIKTRGQQVTLRCSSQSGHNTVSWYQQALGQGPQFIFQYYREEENGRGNFPPRFSGLQFPNYSSELNVNALELDDSALYLCASSRGNTEAFFGQGTRLTVV.

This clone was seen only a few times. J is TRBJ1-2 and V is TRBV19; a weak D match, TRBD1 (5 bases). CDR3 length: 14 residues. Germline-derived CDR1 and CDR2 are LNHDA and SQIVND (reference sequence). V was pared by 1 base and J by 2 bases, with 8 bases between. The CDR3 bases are TGTGCCAGTAGTATAGGGGGCTACAACTATGGCTACACCTTC. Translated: CASSIGGYNYGYTF.

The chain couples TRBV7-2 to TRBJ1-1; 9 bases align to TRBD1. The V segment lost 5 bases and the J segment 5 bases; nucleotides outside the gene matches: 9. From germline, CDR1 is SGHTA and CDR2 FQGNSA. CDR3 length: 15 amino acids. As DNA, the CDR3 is TGTGCCAGCAGCCAAACAGGGGGCATAGGGACTGAAGCTTTCTTT. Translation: CASSQTGGIGTEAFF.

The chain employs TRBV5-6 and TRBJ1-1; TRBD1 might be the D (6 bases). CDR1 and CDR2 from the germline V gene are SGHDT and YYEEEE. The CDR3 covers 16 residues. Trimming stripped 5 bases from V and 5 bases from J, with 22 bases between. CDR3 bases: TGTGCCAGCAGTTACCCGACGGGGGGCGTCGGGACTGAAGCTTTCTTT. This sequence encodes CASSYPTGGVGTEAFF.

The CDR3 is CASSLPGGGGVYEQYF. The CDR3 region has the DNA TGTGCCAGCAGCTTACCGGGGGGCGGGGGCGTTTACGAGCAGTACTTC. This rearrangement joins TRBV7-2 to TRBJ2-7; D may be TRBD2 (7 bases). V was cut by 2 bases and J by 4 bases, with 18 bases left in between. This CDR3 contains 16 residues. Per germline, CDR1 SGHTA and CDR2 FQGNSA.

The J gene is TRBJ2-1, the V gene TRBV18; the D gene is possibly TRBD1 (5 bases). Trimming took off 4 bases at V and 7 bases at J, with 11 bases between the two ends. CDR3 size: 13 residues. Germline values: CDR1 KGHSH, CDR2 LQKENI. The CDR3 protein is CASSLSQGNEQFF. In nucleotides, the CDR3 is TGTGCCAGCTCACTGAGTCAGGGTAATGAGCAGTTCTTC.

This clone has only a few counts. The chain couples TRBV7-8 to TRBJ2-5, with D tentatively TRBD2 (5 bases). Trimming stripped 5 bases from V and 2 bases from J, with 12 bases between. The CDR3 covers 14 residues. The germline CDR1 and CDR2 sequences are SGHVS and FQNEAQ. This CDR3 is CASSPGRGQETQYF. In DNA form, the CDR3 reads TGTGCCAGCAGCCCAGGCCGGGGACAAGAGACCCAGTACTTC.

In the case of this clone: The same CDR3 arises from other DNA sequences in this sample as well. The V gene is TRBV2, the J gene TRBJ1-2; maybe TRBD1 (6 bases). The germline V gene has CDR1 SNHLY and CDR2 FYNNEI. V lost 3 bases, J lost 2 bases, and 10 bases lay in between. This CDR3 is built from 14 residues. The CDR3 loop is CASSELGQNYGYTF. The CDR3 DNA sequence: TGTGCCAGCAGTGAGCTTGGACAGAACTATGGCTACACCTTC.

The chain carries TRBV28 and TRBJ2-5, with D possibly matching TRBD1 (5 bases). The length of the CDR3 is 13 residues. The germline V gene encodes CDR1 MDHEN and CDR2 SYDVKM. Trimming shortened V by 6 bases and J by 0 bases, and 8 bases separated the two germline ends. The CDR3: CASSSGYQETQYF. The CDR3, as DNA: TGTGCCAGCAGCTCAGGGTACCAAGAGACCCAGTACTTC.

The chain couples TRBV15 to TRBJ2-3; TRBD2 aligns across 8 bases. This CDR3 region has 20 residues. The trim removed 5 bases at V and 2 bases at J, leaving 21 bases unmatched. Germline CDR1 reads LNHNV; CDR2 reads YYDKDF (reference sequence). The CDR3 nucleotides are TGTGCCACCAGCTTGCCCTCGGTGGTAGCGGGATCTCCTTACACAGATACGCAGTATTTT. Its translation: CATSLPSVVAGSPYTDTQYF.

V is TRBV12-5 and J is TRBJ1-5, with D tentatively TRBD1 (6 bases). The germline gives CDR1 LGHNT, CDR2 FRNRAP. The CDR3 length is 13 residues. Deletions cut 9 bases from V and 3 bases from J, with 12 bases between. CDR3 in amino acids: CASLQGTNQPQHF. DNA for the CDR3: TGTGCTAGCCTTCAGGGGACCAATCAGCCCCAGCATTTT. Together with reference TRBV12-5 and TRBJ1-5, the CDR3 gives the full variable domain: DARVTQTPRHKVTEMGQEVTMRCQPILGHNTVFWYRQTMMQGLELLAYFRNRAPLDDSGMPKDRFSAEMPDATLATLKIQPSEPRDSAVYFCASLQGTNQPQHFGDGTRLSIL.

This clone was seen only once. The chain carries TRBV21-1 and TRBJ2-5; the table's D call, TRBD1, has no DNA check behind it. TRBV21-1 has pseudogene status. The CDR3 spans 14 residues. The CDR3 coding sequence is TGTGCCAGCAGGCCCGACAGGAAAAAAGAGACCCAGTACTTC. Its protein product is CASRPDRKKETQYF.

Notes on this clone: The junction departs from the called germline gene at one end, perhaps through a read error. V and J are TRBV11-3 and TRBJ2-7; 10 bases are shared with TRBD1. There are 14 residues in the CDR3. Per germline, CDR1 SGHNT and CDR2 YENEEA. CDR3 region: CASSLAPAGTGDVF. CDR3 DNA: TGTGCCAGCAGCTTAGCCCCAGCCGGGACAGGGGACGTCTTC.

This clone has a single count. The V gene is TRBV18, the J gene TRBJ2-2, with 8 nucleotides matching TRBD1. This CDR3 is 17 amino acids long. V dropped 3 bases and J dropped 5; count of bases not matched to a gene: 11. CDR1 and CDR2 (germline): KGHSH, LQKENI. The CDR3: CASSPEAGRGRTGELFF. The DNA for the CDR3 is TGTGCCAGCTCACCGGAGGCTGGCAGGGGGCGAACCGGGGAGCTGTTTTTT. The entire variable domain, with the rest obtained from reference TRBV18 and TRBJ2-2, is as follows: NAGVMQNPRHLVRRRGQEARLRCSPMKGHSHVYWYRQLPEEGLKFMVYLQKENIIDESGMPKERFSAEFPKEGPSILRIQQVVRGDSAAYFCASSPEAGRGRTGELFFGEGSRLTVL.